This T cell receptor beta chain was documented in a study of CD4 T cells in relation to SARS-CoV-2 and coronaviruses. Study information: TCR beta CDR3s were sequenced after 10-day antigen culture of PBMCs. Of the patients, 7 to 9 were male, 4 female, two Hispanic.

The repertoire was sequenced with immunoSEQ multiplex PCR; TCRdb's copy has only in-frame clones and lacks some. The repertoire holds about 36,000 clones, with approximately 80% as singletons. About this clone: The target antigen is unknown.

Germline-derived CDR1 and CDR2 are SGHDN and FVKESK. Trimming removed 1 base at V and 3 bases at J, with 6 bases between. The CDR3 is made up of 13 amino acids. The J gene is TRBJ1-2, the V gene TRBV14; D not certain. Sequences were obtained from memory CD4+ T cells from PBMCs, cultured in vitro. This clonotype was sampled from an adult with COVID-19. Written as DNA, the CDR3 is TGTGCCAGCAGCCAAGGCAGGTACTATGGCTACACCTTC. It translates to CASSQGRYYGYTF. The full variable domain, rest sourced from reference TRBV14 and TRBJ1-2, is EAGVTQFPSHSVIEKGQTVTLRCDPISGHDNLYWYRRVMGKEIKFLLHFVKESKQDESGMPNNRFLAERTGGTYSTLKVQPAELEDSGVYFCASSQGRYYGYTFGSGTRLTVV.